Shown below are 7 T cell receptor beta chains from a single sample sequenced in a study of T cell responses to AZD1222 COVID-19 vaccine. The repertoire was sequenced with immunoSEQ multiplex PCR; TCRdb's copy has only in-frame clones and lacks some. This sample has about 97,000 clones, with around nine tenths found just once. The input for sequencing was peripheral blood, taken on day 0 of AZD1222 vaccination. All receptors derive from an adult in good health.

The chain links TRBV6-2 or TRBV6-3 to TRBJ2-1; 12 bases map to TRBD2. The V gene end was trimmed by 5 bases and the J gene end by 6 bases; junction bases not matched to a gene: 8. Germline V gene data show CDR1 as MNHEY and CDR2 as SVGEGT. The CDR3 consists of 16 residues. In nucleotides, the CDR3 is TGTGCCAGCAGTCCCGCTAGCGGGGGGGCCGGCAATGAGCAGTTCTTC. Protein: CASSPASGGAGNEQFF.

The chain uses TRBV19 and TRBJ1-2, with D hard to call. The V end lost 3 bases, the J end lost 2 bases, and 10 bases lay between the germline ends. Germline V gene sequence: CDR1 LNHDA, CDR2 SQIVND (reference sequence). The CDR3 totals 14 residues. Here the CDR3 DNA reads TGTGCCAGTAGTATTTGGAGGGAAAACTATGGCTACACCTTC. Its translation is CASSIWRENYGYTF.

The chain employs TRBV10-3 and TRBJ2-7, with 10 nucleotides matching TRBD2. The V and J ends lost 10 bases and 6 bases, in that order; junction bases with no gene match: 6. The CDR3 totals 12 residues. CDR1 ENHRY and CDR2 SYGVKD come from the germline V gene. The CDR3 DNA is TGTGCCACCCAGCGGGAGGGCCCCGAGCAGTACTTC. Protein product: CATQREGPEQYF.

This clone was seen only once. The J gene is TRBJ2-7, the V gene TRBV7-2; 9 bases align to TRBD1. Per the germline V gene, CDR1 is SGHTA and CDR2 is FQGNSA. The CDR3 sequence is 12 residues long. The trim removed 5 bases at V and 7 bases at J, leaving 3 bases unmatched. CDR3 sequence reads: CASSNRGREQYF. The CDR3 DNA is TGTGCCAGCAGCAACAGGGGGCGGGAGCAGTACTTC.

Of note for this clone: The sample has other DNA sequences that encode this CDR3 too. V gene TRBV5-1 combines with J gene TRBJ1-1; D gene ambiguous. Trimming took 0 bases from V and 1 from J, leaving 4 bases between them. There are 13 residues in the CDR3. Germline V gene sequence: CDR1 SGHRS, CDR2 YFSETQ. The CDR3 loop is CASSLDRNTEAFF. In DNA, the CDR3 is TGCGCCAGCAGCTTGGATAGGAACACTGAAGCTTTCTTT.

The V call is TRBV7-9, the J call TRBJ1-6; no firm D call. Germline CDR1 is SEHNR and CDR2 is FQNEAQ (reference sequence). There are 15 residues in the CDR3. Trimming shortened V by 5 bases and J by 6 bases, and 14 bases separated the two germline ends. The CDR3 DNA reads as TGTGCCAGCAGCCCCCATGGCCAGGTTAATTCACCCCTCCACTTT. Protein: CASSPHGQVNSPLHF.

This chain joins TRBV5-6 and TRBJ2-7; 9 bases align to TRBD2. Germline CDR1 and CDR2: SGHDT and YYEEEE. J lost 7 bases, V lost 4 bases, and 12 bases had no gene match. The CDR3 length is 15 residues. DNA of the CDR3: TGTGCCAGCAGCCCCCCCGGGACTAGCTTCGGGGAGCAGTACTTC. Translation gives CASSPPGTSFGEQYF.